Included here is one T cell receptor beta chain sequence, with context. Antigen specificity is unknown. This entry comes from a study of STAT5B mutations in CD4+ large granular lymphocyte leukemia. General study points: CD4-sorted patient repertoires seemed more clonal than healthy CD4+ repertoires.

This CDR3 comprises 15 residues. V lost 6 bases and J 1 base, leaving 13 bases between the germline ends. Germline values: CDR1 LNHDA, CDR2 SQIVND (reference sequence). Sequenced by immunoSEQ multiplex PCR; TCRdb stores in-frame clones only, minus some. This table holds around 29,000 clones, about three quarters found once. Sample: CD4+ T cells from blood buffy coats. This chain joins TRBV19 and TRBJ2-4, with D perhaps TRBD1 or TRBD2 (5 bases each). The source of this sequence is a human donor in good health. CDR3: CASSPRREAKNIQYF. For the CDR3, the DNA is TGTGCCAGTAGCCCCCGCAGGGAGGCCAAAAACATTCAGTACTTC. Using reference TRBV19 and TRBJ2-4 for the parts outside the CDR3, the full variable domain is DGGITQSPKYLFRKEGQNVTLSCEQNLNHDAMYWYRQDPGQGLRLIYYSQIVNDFQKGDIAEGYSVSREKKESFPLTVTSAQKNPTAFYLCASSPRREAKNIQYFGAGTRLSVL.